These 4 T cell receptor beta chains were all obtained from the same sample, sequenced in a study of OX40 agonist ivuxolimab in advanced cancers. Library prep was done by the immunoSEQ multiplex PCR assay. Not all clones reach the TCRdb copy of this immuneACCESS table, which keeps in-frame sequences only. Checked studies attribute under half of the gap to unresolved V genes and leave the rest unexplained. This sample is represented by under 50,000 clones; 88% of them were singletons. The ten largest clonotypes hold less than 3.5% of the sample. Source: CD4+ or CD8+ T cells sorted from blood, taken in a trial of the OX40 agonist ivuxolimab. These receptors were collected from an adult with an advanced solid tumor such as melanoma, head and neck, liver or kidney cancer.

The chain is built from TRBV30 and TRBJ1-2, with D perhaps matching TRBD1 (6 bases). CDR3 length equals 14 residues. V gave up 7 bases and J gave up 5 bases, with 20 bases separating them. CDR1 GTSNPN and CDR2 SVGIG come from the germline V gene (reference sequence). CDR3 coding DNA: TGTGCCTACGACCTAGGGGGGGGAGGATATGGCTACACCTTC. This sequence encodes CAYDLGGGGYGYTF.

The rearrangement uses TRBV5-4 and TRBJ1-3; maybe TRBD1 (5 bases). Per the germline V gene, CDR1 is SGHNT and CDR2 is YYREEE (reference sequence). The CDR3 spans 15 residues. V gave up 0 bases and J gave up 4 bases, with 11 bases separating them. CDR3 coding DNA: TGTGCCAGCAGCTTGGCCGGGTCAGGGGGAAACACCATATATTTT. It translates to CASSLAGSGGNTIYF.

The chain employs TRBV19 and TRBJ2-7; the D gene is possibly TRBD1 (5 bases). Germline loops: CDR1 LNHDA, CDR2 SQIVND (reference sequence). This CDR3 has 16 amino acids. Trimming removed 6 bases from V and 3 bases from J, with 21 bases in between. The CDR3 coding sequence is TGTGCCAGTAGCTCCGCCTGGGGCAGCAACCTCTACGAGCAGTACTTC. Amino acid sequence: CASSSAWGSNLYEQYF.

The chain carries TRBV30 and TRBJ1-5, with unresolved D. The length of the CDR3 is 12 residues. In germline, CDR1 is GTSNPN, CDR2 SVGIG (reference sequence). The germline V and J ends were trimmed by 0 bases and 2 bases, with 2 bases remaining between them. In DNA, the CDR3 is TGTGCCTGGAGTGTGGGCAATCAGCCCCAGCATTTT. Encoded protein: CAWSVGNQPQHF.